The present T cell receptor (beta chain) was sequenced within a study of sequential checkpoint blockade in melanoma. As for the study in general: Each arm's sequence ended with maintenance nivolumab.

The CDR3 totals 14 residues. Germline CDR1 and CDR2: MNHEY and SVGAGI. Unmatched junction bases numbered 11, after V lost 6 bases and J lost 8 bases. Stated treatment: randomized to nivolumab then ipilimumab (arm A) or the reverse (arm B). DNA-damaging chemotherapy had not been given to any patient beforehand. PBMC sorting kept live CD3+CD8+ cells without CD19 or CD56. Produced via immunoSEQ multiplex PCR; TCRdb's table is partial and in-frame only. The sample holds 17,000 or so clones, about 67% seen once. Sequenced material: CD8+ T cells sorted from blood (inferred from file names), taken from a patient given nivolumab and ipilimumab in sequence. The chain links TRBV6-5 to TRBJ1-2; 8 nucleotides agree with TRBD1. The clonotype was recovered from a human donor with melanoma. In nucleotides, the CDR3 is TGTGCCAGCAGATCGGACAGGGAGATCGGCGGCTACACCTTC. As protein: CASRSDREIGGYTF.